A single sample is the source of the 21 T cell receptor beta chains below, sequenced in a study of blood T cell repertoires in COVID-19 (TCRdb year 2020). Library method: the immunoSEQ multiplex PCR assay. Held by TCRdb, this immuneACCESS table contains in-frame sequences only and omits some clones. Under half of the omission traces to an unresolved V gene where checked; the cause of the rest is unknown. This sample comprises 260,000 or so clones, roughly 80% of them detected only once. The ten top clones hold 4% to 5% of the sample. Sequenced sample: peripheral blood. Source of these receptors: a woman between 70 and 85 years old with acute or convalescent COVID-19.

The table lists this clone with a count of one. The chain joins TRBV5-1 to TRBJ2-1, with a possible D match to TRBD2 (5 bases). In germline, CDR1 is SGHRS, CDR2 YFSETQ. The length of the CDR3 is 15 residues. V lost 1 base and J 5 bases, leaving 13 bases between the germline ends. The CDR3 nucleotides are TGCGCCAGCAGCTTGTTCGGGGTCAGGAACAATGAGCAGTTCTTC. It encodes CASSLFGVRNNEQFF.

CDR3: CASSIRQRRDEQFF. CDR3 bases: TGTGCCAGTAGTATACGTCAAAGGCGGGATGAGCAGTTCTTC. V and J are TRBV19 and TRBJ2-1; the D gene is possibly TRBD2 (5 bases). The CDR3 is 14 amino acids. V was clipped by 2 bases and J by 8 bases, with 13 bases between them. Germline V gene sequence: CDR1 LNHDA, CDR2 SQIVND (reference sequence).

The CDR3 region is CASSQLFSGGAKDTQYF. In DNA form, the CDR3 reads TGCGCCAGCAGCCAACTCTTTAGCGGGGGGGCCAAAGATACGCAGTATTTT. This rearrangement joins TRBV4-3 to TRBJ2-3, with 11 bases lining up with TRBD2. V lost 2 bases to trimming and J lost 5 bases; unmatched junction nucleotides: 9. This CDR3 is 17 amino acids long. In germline, CDR1 is LGHNA, CDR2 YSLEER.

The V and J genes are TRBV5-3 and TRBJ1-5; no reliable D call. TRBV5-3 is identified as an open reading frame with a role that is uncertain. The CDR3 length is 11 residues. The V and J ends lost 4 bases and 13 bases respectively, with 12 bases between them. The CDR3: CARSSGLRQHF. The CDR3, as DNA: TGTGCCAGAAGCAGCGGGCTCAGACAGCATTTT.

The DNA for the CDR3 is TGTGCCAGCAGTGAAGCGCAGGTCAGCTCTGGAAACACCATATATTTT. Translated: CASSEAQVSSGNTIYF. The rearrangement joins TRBV6-1 to TRBJ1-3; no clear D gene. The CDR3 contains 16 residues. The germline gives CDR1 MNHNS, CDR2 SASEGT. The V end was cut by 0 bases, the J end by 0 bases, with 9 bases between.

This clone was seen a single time. The J gene is TRBJ1-1, the V gene TRBV28; TRBD1 matches at 7 bases. Germline-derived CDR1 and CDR2 are MDHEN and SYDVKM. With 5 bases clipped from V and 7 bases from J, the junction kept 10 bases outside the gene matches. This CDR3 contains 14 residues. The CDR3 DNA follows: TGTGCCAGCAGTCCCCCGGGTAGACAGGGTGAAGCTTTCTTT. Encoded protein: CASSPPGRQGEAFF.

The chain recombines TRBV5-6 with TRBJ2-7; D remains ambiguous. Trimming shortened V by 0 bases and J by 0 bases, and 7 bases separated the two germline ends. The CDR3 covers 14 residues. CDR1 is SGHDT, CDR2 YYEEEE, per germline. This CDR3 reads CASSLGADSYEQYF. CDR3 coding DNA: TGTGCCAGCAGCTTGGGGGCAGACTCCTACGAGCAGTACTTC.

The chain recombines TRBV18 with TRBJ1-5; 9 nucleotides line up with TRBD1. V gave up 4 bases and J gave up 3 bases; unmatched junction bases: 7. This CDR3 region has 16 residues. Looked up from germline, CDR1 is KGHSH and CDR2 is LQKENI. CDR3 sequence (DNA): TGTGCCAGCTCACTGGGCCGGGACAGGGACAATCAGCCCCAGCATTTT. Protein product: CASSLGRDRDNQPQHF. The full variable domain, in which reference TRBV18 and TRBJ1-5 provide the parts outside the CDR3, is NAGVMQNPRHLVRRRGQEARLRCSPMKGHSHVYWYRQLPEEGLKFMVYLQKENIIDESGMPKERFSAEFPKEGPSILRIQQVVRGDSAAYFCASSLGRDRDNQPQHFGDGTRLSIL.

V usage is TRBV15 and J usage is TRBJ2-1; the match to TRBD1 covers 9 bases. This CDR3 comprises 16 residues. The germline gives CDR1 LNHNV, CDR2 YYDKDF (reference sequence). V lost 0 bases to trimming and J lost 6 bases; unmatched junction nucleotides: 6. As DNA, the CDR3 is TGTGCCACCAGCAGAGAACGGGACAGGGAAATCAATGAGCAGTTCTTC. Its protein product is CATSRERDREINEQFF. The variable domain in full, with the rest retrieved from reference TRBV15 and TRBJ2-1, is DAMVIQNPRYQVTQFGKPVTLSCSQTLNHNVMYWYQQKSSQAPKLLFHYYDKDFNNEADTPDNFQSRRPNTSFCFLDIRSPGLGDTAMYLCATSRERDREINEQFFGPGTRLTVL.

The chain couples TRBV15 to TRBJ1-2; 8 bases fit TRBD1. Germline loops: CDR1 LNHNV, CDR2 YYDKDF (reference sequence). V lost 0 bases, J lost 4 bases, and 4 bases stayed unmatched. The CDR3 is 15 amino acids. CDR3 residues: CATSRDPGQGYGYTF. The CDR3 nucleotides are TGTGCCACCAGCAGAGACCCCGGACAGGGCTATGGCTACACCTTC. Complete variable domain (other parts from reference TRBV15 and TRBJ1-2): DAMVIQNPRYQVTQFGKPVTLSCSQTLNHNVMYWYQQKSSQAPKLLFHYYDKDFNNEADTPDNFQSRRPNTSFCFLDIRSPGLGDTAMYLCATSRDPGQGYGYTFGSGTRLTVV.

CDR3 protein: CASSQDRTGVGTEAFF. CDR3 bases: TGCGCCAGCAGCCAAGATCGGACAGGGGTAGGCACTGAAGCTTTCTTT. The chain links TRBV4-1 to TRBJ1-1; 9 bases align to TRBD1. Trimming at V came to 0 bases and at J to 4 bases, leaving 6 bases not matched to a gene. This CDR3 is built from 16 residues. Per the germline V gene, CDR1 is MGHRA and CDR2 is YSYEKL.

The chain carries TRBV7-9 and TRBJ1-1, with D possibly TRBD1 on 6 matching bases. This CDR3 spans 14 amino acids. The V end lost 6 bases, the J end lost 2 bases, and 13 bases lay between the germline ends. Germline V CDR1 and CDR2: SEHNR, FQNEAQ (reference sequence). The CDR3 is CASRYAQGNTEAFF. Written as DNA, the CDR3 is TGTGCCAGCAGATATGCACAGGGAAACACTGAAGCTTTCTTT.

V gene TRBV28 combines with J gene TRBJ2-2; D uncertain. The CDR3 loop spans 13 amino acids. Germline V CDR1 and CDR2: MDHEN, SYDVKM. Trimming pared 2 bases from V and 4 bases from J, leaving 5 bases between. The CDR3: CASSLRSTGELFF. Here the CDR3 DNA reads TGTGCCAGCAGTTTAAGGAGCACCGGGGAGCTGTTTTTT.

This clone was seen a handful of times. This chain joins TRBV5-1 and TRBJ1-3; TRBD1 might be the D (5 bases). Trimming removed 0 bases from V and 3 bases from J, with 7 bases in between. In germline, CDR1 is SGHRS, CDR2 YFSETQ. The CDR3 totals 14 residues. The CDR3 loop is CASSLGQRGNTIYF. The CDR3 coding sequence is TGCGCCAGCAGCTTGGGACAGCGTGGAAACACCATATATTTT.

The chain couples TRBV5-4 to TRBJ1-1, with TRBD1 as a possible D gene (6 bases). The germline V gene encodes CDR1 SGHNT and CDR2 YYREEE (reference sequence). Trimming pared 0 bases from V and 4 bases from J, leaving 19 bases between. This CDR3 contains 17 residues. CDR3: CASSLVGGRMGSTEAFF. CDR3 bases: TGTGCCAGCAGCTTGGTGGGGGGGCGCATGGGAAGCACTGAAGCTTTCTTT. Full variable domain (missing parts from reference TRBV5-4 and TRBJ1-1): ETGVTQSPTHLIKTRGQQVTLRCSSQSGHNTVSWYQQALGQGPQFIFQYYREEENGRGNFPPRFSGLQFPNYSSELNVNALELDDSALYLCASSLVGGRMGSTEAFFGQGTRLTVV.

The CDR3 nucleotides read TGCGCCAGCAGCCAAGTAACCGGTCAGGGGGCGCCTGGCTACACCTTC. Encoded protein: CASSQVTGQGAPGYTF. The chain recombines TRBV4-3 with TRBJ1-2, with TRBD1 matching over 8 bases. Per the germline V gene, CDR1 is LGHNA and CDR2 is YSLEER. V was pared by 1 base and J by 7 bases, with 11 bases of the junction left unmatched. This CDR3 has 16 residues.

The chain employs TRBV3-1 (or the pseudogene TRBV3-2) and TRBJ2-5; D may be TRBD1 (6 bases). Germline lookup yields CDR1 LGHDT and CDR2 YNNKEL (reference sequence). The V gene lost 2 bases and the J gene lost 5 bases, with 9 bases spanning the gap. The CDR3 has 13 residues. In DNA form, the CDR3 reads TGTGCCAGCAGCCAAAGGGGGAAGGAGACCCAGTACTTC. This codes for CASSQRGKETQYF.

As DNA, the CDR3 is TGCAGTGCTAGTCCCCAGGGCTACGAGCAGTTCTTC. Protein product: CSASPQGYEQFF. The chain uses TRBV20-1 and TRBJ2-1, with D perhaps TRBD1 (5 bases). The germline CDR1 and CDR2 sequences are DFQATT and SNEGSKA (reference sequence). The CDR3 loop spans 12 amino acids. The V and J ends lost 3 bases and 10 bases respectively, with 13 bases between them.

The rearrangement joins TRBV19 to TRBJ2-7, with D possibly TRBD2 on 5 matching bases. Germline assignment: CDR1 LNHDA and CDR2 SQIVND (reference sequence). The germline V and J ends were trimmed by 5 bases and 7 bases, with 9 bases remaining between them. The CDR3 is 11 residues long. DNA of the CDR3: TGTGCCAGTAGTGCAACGGGGGAGCAGTACTTC. It encodes CASSATGEQYF.

The rearrangement links TRBV4-3 to TRBJ2-2, with 9 positions matching TRBD2. Germline loops: CDR1 LGHNA, CDR2 YSLEER. The junction had 10 bases not matched to a gene; V was cut back by 4 bases and J by 4 bases. This CDR3 comprises 17 residues. The CDR3 sequence is CASSPQARGGGTGELFF. The CDR3, as DNA: TGCGCCAGCAGCCCCCAGGCGCGGGGGGGCGGCACCGGGGAGCTGTTTTTT.

This rearrangement joins TRBV7-2 to TRBJ1-5; the D gene is possibly TRBD1 (5 bases). Germline V gene lookup returns CDR1 SGHTA and CDR2 FQGNSA. The V gene lost 3 bases and the J gene lost 6 bases, with 15 bases spanning the gap. The CDR3 has 15 amino acids. CDR3 amino acids: CASSFRRDGGQPQHF. The CDR3 nucleotides are TGTGCCAGCAGCTTCCGACGGGACGGGGGTCAGCCCCAGCATTTT.